Listed below are T cell receptor beta chains from one sample, sequenced in a study of graft-versus-host responses after intestinal transplantation. Their cognate antigens are unknown. Using immunoSEQ multiplex PCR, the repertoire was profiled, and TCRdb retains in-frame clones only, with some absent. The sample carries roughly 89,000 clones, about 94% recorded once. The specimen was unstimulated CD4+ T cells sorted from spleen or lymph node cells, collected before intestinal transplant. All receptors come from a human donor who received an intestinal transplant. CDR3s include the opening cysteine and the closing phenylalanine or tryptophan. The D gene is left open where the match is weak. Expanded clones are given a class, and other clones once, few, many or no size at all.

J,D,size,V,DNA,CDR3
TRBJ2-1,TRBD1,.,TRBV14,TGTGCCAGCAGCCAAGGGCAGGGGGTCTACAATGAGCAGTTCTTC,CASSQGQGVYNEQFF
TRBJ2-5,.,.,TRBV2,TGTGCCAGCAGGGGACTAACAGGGCCGTCAGAGACCCAGTACTTC,CASRGLTGPSETQYF
TRBJ2-2,TRBD2,.,TRBV9,TGTGCCAGCAGCGTCCTTCGGCTAGCGGGGGGGCGCGGCACCGGGGAGCTGTTTTTT,CASSVLRLAGGRGTGELFF
TRBJ2-1,TRBD2,once,TRBV5-8,TGTGCCAGCAGCTCAGGACTAGCAGCCTACAATGAGCAGTTCTTC,CASSSGLAAYNEQFF
TRBJ2-2,TRBD1,.,TRBV11-1,TGTGCCAGCAGCTTAGCGGGACAGGGGTACACCGGGGAGCTGTTTTTT,CASSLAGQGYTGELFF
TRBJ2-1,.,.,TRBV9,TGTGCCAGCAGCGTCAGGGGTTTCTACAATGAGCAGTTCTTC,CASSVRGFYNEQFF
TRBJ1-1,.,.,TRBV7-2,TGTGCCAGCAGCATTACAGGTACCAACACTGAAGCTTTCTTT,CASSITGTNTEAFF
TRBJ2-2,.,.,TRBV10-3,TGTGCCATCAGTGACCTATCAACCACCGGGGAGCTGTTTTTT,CAISDLSTTGELFF
TRBJ2-2,.,.,TRBV5-4,TGTGCCAGCAGCTTGGTCGGGGAAACCGGGGAGCTGTTTTTT,CASSLVGETGELFF
TRBJ2-3,TRBD1,.,TRBV5-1,TGCGCCAGCAGCTTGGCAGGGGGACAGGGCACAGATACGCAGTATTTT,CASSLAGGQGTDTQYF
TRBJ1-1,TRBD1,.,TRBV18,TGTGCCAGCTCACCACTCGGGACAGGAGAGAACACTGAAGCTTTCTTT,CASSPLGTGENTEAFF
TRBJ2-3,TRBD2,.,TRBV6-5,TGTGCCAGCAGTCGGGGGGATAGCACAGATACGCAGTATTTT,CASSRGDSTDTQYF
TRBJ2-1,TRBD2,.,TRBV7-8,TGTGCCAGCAGCTTAGAAGAATGGGGACTAGCGACGGATGAGCAGTTCTTC,CASSLEEWGLATDEQFF
TRBJ2-6,.,.,TRBV6-1,TGTGCCAGCAGACTCTCTGGGGCCAACGTCCTGACTTTC,CASRLSGANVLTF
TRBJ2-1,TRBD1,.,TRBV5-5,TGTGCCAGCAGCTTGTGGTTTGGGACAGGGTCCTACAATGAGCAGTTCTTC,CASSLWFGTGSYNEQFF
TRBJ2-7,.,.,TRBV11-3,TGTGCCAGCAGCTTATCATCGGGGGGCCGGCGCGAGCAGTACTTC,CASSLSSGGRREQYF
TRBJ2-7,TRBD1,.,TRBV5-1,TGCGCCAGCAGCATTTCAACGGGACAGGGATATGCCTACGAGCAGTACTTC,CASSISTGQGYAYEQYF
TRBJ1-1,.,.,TRBV28,TGTGCCAGCACCATGACTCTAGCCCAGAACACTGAAGCTTTCTTT,CASTMTLAQNTEAFF
TRBJ2-5,TRBD2,.,TRBV4-1,TGCGCCAGCAGCCAAGATCTGAAAGGAGCGGGAGGGTTCCAAGAGACCCAGTACTTC,CASSQDLKGAGGFQETQYF
TRBJ2-7,TRBD1,.,TRBV6-1,TGTGCCAGCCTCCGGGACAGGGGGGCCTACGAGCAGTACTTC,CASLRDRGAYEQYF
TRBJ2-7,TRBD1,.,TRBV10-3,TGTGCCATCAGCGGACAGGGGATGTACGAGCAGTACTTC,CAISGQGMYEQYF
TRBJ1-5,.,.,TRBV29-1,TGCAGCGTAACTACAGGTTATAGCAATCAGCCCCAGCATTTT,CSVTTGYSNQPQHF
TRBJ2-3,TRBD2,.,TRBV30,TGTGCCTGGAGCGGACCGACTAGCGGTTTCACAGATACGCAGTATTTT,CAWSGPTSGFTDTQYF
TRBJ2-3,.,.,TRBV5-6,TGTGCCAGCAGCTTCGGGATAATGGACACAGATACGCAGTATTTT,CASSFGIMDTDTQYF
TRBJ2-2,.,.,TRBV5-3,TGTGCCAGAAGACGGCGGTTATTGGTCGGGGAGCTGTTTTTT,CARRRRLLVGELFF
TRBJ2-7,TRBD1,.,TRBV7-2,TGTGCCAGCAGCTTTGCGGACAGGGGGCGGCGCGAGCAGTACTTC,CASSFADRGRREQYF
TRBJ2-7,.,.,TRBV28,TGTGCCAGCAGAACAACCTACGAGCAGTACTTC,CASRTTYEQYF
TRBJ1-5,TRBD1,.,TRBV19,TGTGCCAGTAACCGCCCGGGACAGGGAGGTCAGCCCCAGCATTTT,CASNRPGQGGQPQHF
TRBJ1-1,.,.,TRBV7-2,TGTGCCAGCAGCTCTTTTAGGGGCACTGAAGCTTTCTTT,CASSSFRGTEAFF
TRBJ2-1,TRBD2,.,TRBV7-2,TGTGCCAGCAGCTTAGCCTGGGGCATCCGGCGGGAGGGTGCCTACAATGAGCAGTTCTTC,CASSLAWGIRREGAYNEQFF
TRBJ1-6,.,.,TRBV5-4,TGTGCCAGCAGCTTAGGTTCAGGGGTCAATTCACCCCTCCACTTT,CASSLGSGVNSPLHF
TRBJ2-1,TRBD1,.,TRBV5-4,TGTGCCAGCAGCTCGCGACAGGGGGCAGAAAAAGAGCAGTTCTTC,CASSSRQGAEKEQFF
TRBJ2-7,.,.,TRBV2,TGTGCCAGTTGTGTAGCGGCCACCTCCTACGAGCAGTACTTC,CASCVAATSYEQYF
TRBJ1-3,.,few,TRBV28,TGTGCCAGCAGTTTAGGGCCTGAAAACACCATATATTTT,CASSLGPENTIYF
TRBJ1-2,.,.,TRBV5-8,TGTGCCAGCACCCCAGGGCCACGATATTATGGCTACACCTTC,CASTPGPRYYGYTF
TRBJ2-2,TRBD1,.,TRBV4-2,TGTGCCAGCAGCCAAGGGACAGGGGGCGTACCCGGGGAGCTGTTTTTT,CASSQGTGGVPGELFF
TRBJ2-5,TRBD2,.,TRBV11-1,TGTGCCAGCAGCTTAGAAGGGACTAGCGGGAGAGGAGAGACCCAGTACTTC,CASSLEGTSGRGETQYF
TRBJ1-2,TRBD1,.,TRBV30,TGTGCCTCCCGGGACAGGAACTATGGCTACACCTTC,CASRDRNYGYTF
TRBJ1-2,.,.,TRBV5-1,TGCGCCAGCAGCCCTGAGCGGGGAACGTTGGGCTACACCTTC,CASSPERGTLGYTF
TRBJ1-6,.,once,TRBV15,TGTGCCACCAGCAGAGATGGGGCCCCTTATAATTCACCCCTCCACTTT,CATSRDGAPYNSPLHF
TRBJ1-2,TRBD1,.,TRBV7-9,TGTGCCAGCAGGGACCGGGACAGATATGGCTACACCTTC,CASRDRDRYGYTF
TRBJ1-5,.,.,TRBV21-1,TGTGCCAGCAGCACCACAGGGGGCGAGAGTCAGCCCCAGCATTTT,CASSTTGGESQPQHF
TRBJ2-1,TRBD2,once,TRBV2,TGTGCCAGCAGTGCAGCTAGCGGGAGTTACAATGAGCAGTTCTTC,CASSAASGSYNEQFF
TRBJ2-7,.,.,TRBV4-1,TGCGCCAGCAGCCAAGAGGGAAGTAGGCGGGCCGAGCAGTACTTC,CASSQEGSRRAEQYF